This T cell receptor beta chain was recovered during a study of T cells in Graves' hyperthyroidism and ophthalmopathy. Patients with uncontrolled infections, other autoimmune diseases, pregnancy or lactation were excluded. This clonotype was found a few times. RNA transcripts gave rise to amplified TCR beta CDR3 regions. First-round RT-PCR targeting the TCR CDR3 was performed with the HTBI primer set. One entry per CDR3 protein results from TCRdb running MiXCR on the multiplex PCR reads. The data show around 380,000 distinct CDR3 sequences, approximately 12% seen once. CDR1 SQVTM and CDR2 ANQGSEA come from the germline V gene. Trimming pared 3 bases from V and 5 bases from J, leaving 13 bases between. The CDR3 is made up of 14 amino acids.

Sequenced material: blood. The rearrangement links TRBV29-1 to TRBJ2-2; TRBD1 is a possible D gene (5 bases). The origin of this receptor is a man younger than 40 with Graves' hyperthyroidism that later progressed to Graves' ophthalmopathy. The chain's CDR3 is CSVEGPSRTGELFF. CDR3 sequence (DNA): TGCAGCGTTGAGGGGCCGTCGAGGACCGGGGAGCTGTTTTTT.